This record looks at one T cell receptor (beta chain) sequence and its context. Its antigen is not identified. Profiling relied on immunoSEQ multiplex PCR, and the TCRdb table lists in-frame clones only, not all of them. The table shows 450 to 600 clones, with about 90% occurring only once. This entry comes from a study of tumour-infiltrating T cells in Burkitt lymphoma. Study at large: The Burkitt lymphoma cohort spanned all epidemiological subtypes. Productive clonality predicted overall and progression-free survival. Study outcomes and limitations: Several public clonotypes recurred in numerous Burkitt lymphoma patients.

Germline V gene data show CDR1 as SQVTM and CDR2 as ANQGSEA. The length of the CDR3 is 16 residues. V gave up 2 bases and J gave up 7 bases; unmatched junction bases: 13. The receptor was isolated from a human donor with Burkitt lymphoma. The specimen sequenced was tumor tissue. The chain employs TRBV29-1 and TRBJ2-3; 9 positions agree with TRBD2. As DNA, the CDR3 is TGCAGCGTTGAAAAATGGGCTAGCGGGACCCGGTATACGCAGTATTTT. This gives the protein CSVEKWASGTRYTQYF.